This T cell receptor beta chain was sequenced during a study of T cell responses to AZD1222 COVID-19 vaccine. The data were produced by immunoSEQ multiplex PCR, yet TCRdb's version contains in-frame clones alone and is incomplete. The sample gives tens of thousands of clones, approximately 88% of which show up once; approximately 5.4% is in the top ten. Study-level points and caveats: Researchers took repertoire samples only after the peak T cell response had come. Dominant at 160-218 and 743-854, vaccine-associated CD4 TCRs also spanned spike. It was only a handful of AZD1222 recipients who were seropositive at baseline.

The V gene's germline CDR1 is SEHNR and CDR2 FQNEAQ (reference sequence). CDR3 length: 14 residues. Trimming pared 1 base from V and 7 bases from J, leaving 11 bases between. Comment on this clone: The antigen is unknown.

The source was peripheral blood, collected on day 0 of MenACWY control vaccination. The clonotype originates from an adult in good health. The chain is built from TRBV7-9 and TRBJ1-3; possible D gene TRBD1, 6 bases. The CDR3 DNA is TGTGCCAGCAGCTTAGACAGGGCTGAGAACACCATATATTTT. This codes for CASSLDRAENTIYF. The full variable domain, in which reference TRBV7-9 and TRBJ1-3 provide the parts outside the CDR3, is DTGVSQNPRHKITKRGQNVTFRCDPISEHNRLYWYRQTLGQGPEFLTYFQNEAQLEKSRLLSDRFSAERPKGSFSTLEIQRTEQGDSAMYLCASSLDRAENTIYFGEGSWLTVV.